One and the same sample provided the 30 T cell receptor beta chains below, sequenced in a study of cytomegalovirus exposure and HLA in healthy donors (TCRdb year 2017). Library construction relied on the immunoSEQ multiplex PCR assay. For the multiplex PCR, a mixture combining 60 forward primers for TCR Vbeta segments and 13 reverse primers for TCR Jbeta segments was used. In its TCRdb copy, this immuneACCESS table keeps in-frame sequences only and misses some clones. Where compared with another copy, unresolved V genes explain less than half of these, and the others have no known cause. Recorded for this sample are around 110,000 clones; around four fifths of them occurred a single time. The biggest ten clones account for about 8% of the sample. The specimen was PBMCs. The source of these receptors is a man aged 25 to 45 in good health and CMV-seronegative.

The chain couples TRBV5-1 to TRBJ2-1, with a tentative D call TRBD2 (6 bases). V was cut by 5 bases and J by 0 bases, with 9 bases left in between. Germline values: CDR1 SGHRS, CDR2 YFSETQ. The CDR3 has 14 residues. This chain's CDR3 is CASRTGDSYNEQFF. Here the CDR3 DNA reads TGCGCCAGCAGAACGGGAGACTCCTACAATGAGCAGTTCTTC.

This chain links TRBV7-3 with TRBJ2-3, with D tentatively TRBD1 (6 bases). Germline V CDR1 and CDR2: SGHTA, FQGTGA. Trimming stripped 3 bases from V and 0 bases from J, with 10 bases between. The CDR3 runs to 15 residues. CDR3 region: CASSFGQSSTDTQYF. In nucleotides, the CDR3 is TGTGCCAGCAGCTTCGGACAGTCTAGCACAGATACGCAGTATTTT.

This chain connects TRBV28 to TRBJ1-1; 8 nucleotides line up with TRBD1. CDR3 length equals 14 residues. With 3 bases clipped from V and 8 bases from J, the junction kept 8 bases outside the gene matches. CDR1 and CDR2 from the germline V gene are MDHEN and SYDVKM. In nucleotides, the CDR3 is TGTGCCAGCAGTTTCGCAGGGGGCGTATACGAAGCTTTCTTT. Protein product: CASSFAGGVYEAFF.

This chain uses TRBV2 with TRBJ1-5; D may be TRBD1 (6 bases). There are 11 residues in the CDR3. Germline assignment: CDR1 SNHLY and CDR2 FYNNEI. Trimming pared 3 bases from V and 11 bases from J, leaving 8 bases between. The CDR3 loop reads CASSEGASQHF. In DNA, the CDR3 is TGTGCCAGCAGTGAGGGGGCGTCCCAGCATTTT.

This clone has more than one count but fewer than ten. The gene calls are TRBV5-4 and TRBJ1-6, with D tentatively TRBD1 (6 bases). This CDR3 spans 15 amino acids. Looked up from germline, CDR1 is SGHNT and CDR2 is YYREEE (reference sequence). Trimming pared 7 bases from V and 8 bases from J, leaving 19 bases between. DNA of the CDR3: TGTGCCAGCGGCACGTTCAGGGGCCGGGATTCACCCCTCCACTTT. This gives the protein CASGTFRGRDSPLHF.

This clone has just a few counts. This chain uses TRBV7-3 with TRBJ2-3, with 8 bases identical to TRBD1. Trimming took 5 bases from V and 4 from J; bases not matched to a gene: 14. CDR1 and CDR2 from the germline V gene are SGHTA and FQGTGA. The CDR3 has 17 residues. CDR3 sequence reads: CASSLLARGRGADTQYF. CDR3 nucleotides: TGTGCCAGCAGCCTCCTGGCCAGGGGGCGAGGGGCAGATACGCAGTATTTT.

The chain has TRBV6-5 and TRBJ2-7; D is possibly TRBD2 (7 bases). This CDR3 spans 14 amino acids. V was trimmed by 6 bases and J by 5 bases, leaving 17 bases between them. Germline V gene sequence: CDR1 MNHEY, CDR2 SVGAGI. CDR3 region: CASSGEGVWDEQYF. For the CDR3, the DNA is TGTGCCAGCAGCGGGGAGGGGGTATGGGACGAGCAGTACTTC.

V gene TRBV30 combines with J gene TRBJ2-1, with D tentatively TRBD1 (6 bases). The V end was cut by 3 bases, the J end by 2 bases, with 14 bases between. Germline V CDR1 and CDR2: GTSNPN, SVGIG (reference sequence). This CDR3 spans 15 amino acids. CDR3 protein: CAWRERGNPYNEQFF. CDR3 DNA sequence: TGTGCCTGGAGGGAGAGGGGGAATCCCTACAATGAGCAGTTCTTC.

This sequence joins TRBV7-9 and TRBJ1-1; D perhaps matches TRBD1 (6 bases). From germline, CDR1 is SEHNR and CDR2 FQNEAQ (reference sequence). V was trimmed by 8 bases and J by 5 bases, leaving 12 bases between them. The CDR3 sequence is 12 residues long. The CDR3 nucleotides are TGTGCCAGCGGACAGAGTCCGACTGAAGCTTTCTTT. As protein: CASGQSPTEAFF.

The gene calls are TRBV5-4 and TRBJ1-2, with 10 bases that match TRBD1. CDR1 and CDR2 (germline): SGHNT, YYREEE (reference sequence). The CDR3 covers 15 residues. The ends lost 5 bases at V and 2 bases at J; junction bases unmatched: 6. CDR3 region: CASSSGQGKNYGYTF. In DNA form, the CDR3 reads TGTGCCAGCAGTTCGGGACAGGGGAAAAACTATGGCTACACCTTC.

V usage is TRBV9 and J usage is TRBJ2-2; 8 nucleotides line up with TRBD1. Trimming at V came to 3 bases and at J to 5 bases, leaving 9 bases not matched to a gene. The CDR3 length is 16 residues. Germline V lookup: CDR1 SGDLS, CDR2 YYNGEE. CDR3 DNA: TGTGCCAGCAGCGCTCAGGGGGCGATCAGGACCGGGGAGCTGTTTTTT. Translation gives CASSAQGAIRTGELFF.

The V call is TRBV28, the J call TRBJ2-7; D unclear. CDR1 is MDHEN, CDR2 SYDVKM, per germline. Trimming removed 4 bases at V and 2 bases at J, with 9 bases between. The CDR3 spans 13 residues. The CDR3 DNA is TGTGCCAGCAGTTCCATTCCGGCCTACGAGCAGTACTTC. Protein product: CASSSIPAYEQYF.

V and J are TRBV27 and TRBJ2-3; D may be TRBD1 (5 bases). V was shortened by 3 bases and J by 6 bases, with 10 bases between the two germline ends. Germline V gene data show CDR1 as MNHEY and CDR2 as SMNVEV (reference sequence). This CDR3 spans 13 amino acids. Here the CDR3 reads CASSLWTHDTQYF. The CDR3 region has the DNA TGTGCCAGCAGTTTGTGGACACACGATACGCAGTATTTT.

This clone has just a few counts. The V gene is TRBV2, the J gene TRBJ2-3, with D perhaps TRBD1 (5 bases). The V end lost 3 bases, the J end lost 3 bases, and 7 bases lay between the germline ends. The CDR3 contains 13 residues. Germline V gene sequence: CDR1 SNHLY, CDR2 FYNNEI. Here the CDR3 reads CASSDRATDTQYF. The CDR3 DNA reads as TGTGCCAGCAGTGACAGGGCGACAGATACGCAGTATTTT. Full variable domain (rest looked up from reference TRBV2 and TRBJ2-3): EPEVTQTPSHQVTQMGQEVILRCVPISNHLYFYWYRQILGQKVEFLVSFYNNEISEKSEIFDDQFSVERPDGSNFTLKIRSTKLEDSAMYFCASSDRATDTQYFGPGTRLTVL.

The rearrangement uses TRBV9 and TRBJ2-2; maybe TRBD2 (6 bases). CDR3 length: 15 amino acids. V was pared by 1 base and J by 2 bases, with 9 bases between. From germline, CDR1 is SGDLS and CDR2 YYNGEE. The CDR3 region has the DNA TGTGCCAGCAGCGTAAATAGCGGAAACACCGGGGAGCTGTTTTTT. Residues: CASSVNSGNTGELFF.

This chain links TRBV6-5 with TRBJ1-4; 9 bases are shared with TRBD1. CDR3 length: 14 amino acids. The germline V gene has CDR1 MNHEY and CDR2 SVGAGI. The junction had 7 bases not matched to a gene; V was cut back by 6 bases and J by 8 bases. The CDR3 reads CASRRTGVDEKLFF. DNA for the CDR3: TGTGCCAGCAGAAGGACAGGGGTCGACGAAAAACTGTTTTTT.

The rearrangement joins TRBV7-2 to TRBJ2-7; a weak D match, TRBD1 (6 bases). Germline V gene data show CDR1 as SGHTA and CDR2 as FQGNSA. Deletions cut 3 bases from V and 6 bases from J, with 18 bases between. The CDR3 consists of 15 residues. CDR3 amino acids: CASSFKLGGRGEQYF. DNA for the CDR3: TGTGCCAGCAGCTTCAAACTAGGGGGAAGGGGCGAGCAGTACTTC.

The chain uses TRBV25-1 and TRBJ1-3; D may be TRBD1 (5 bases). Trimming pared 6 bases from V and 2 bases from J, leaving 17 bases between. Germline V gene data show CDR1 as MGHDK and CDR2 as SYGVNS. This CDR3 comprises 16 residues. The CDR3, as DNA: TGTGCCAGCAGCGCAACTCAGGGTCCTCCTGGAAACACCATATATTTT. As protein: CASSATQGPPGNTIYF. The full variable domain, its missing parts supplied by reference TRBV25-1 and TRBJ1-3, is EADIYQTPRYLVIGTGKKITLECSQTMGHDKMYWYQQDPGMELHLIHYSYGVNSTEKGDLSSESTVSRIRTEHFPLTLESARPSHTSQYLCASSATQGPPGNTIYFGEGSWLTVV.

V is TRBV11-2 and J is TRBJ1-1; D is unclear. CDR1 SGHAT and CDR2 FQNNGV come from the germline V gene. The ends were cut back, 2 bases at V and 4 bases at J, with 11 bases in the middle. The CDR3 length is 14 residues. The CDR3 DNA reads TGTGCCAGCAGCTTAAGTAGCGGTAGCACTGAAGCTTTCTTT. This gives the protein CASSLSSGSTEAFF.

The sample holds one count of this clone. The chain joins TRBV27 to TRBJ2-1; 9 bases fit TRBD2. CDR3 size: 16 residues. Germline CDR1 MNHEY, CDR2 SMNVEV (reference sequence). V trimming: 0 bases; J trimming: 2 bases; junction bases outside the gene matches: 2. In nucleotides, the CDR3 is TGTGCCAGCAGTTTATCTGCGGGAGGGCCCTACAATGAGCAGTTCTTC. Its translation is CASSLSAGGPYNEQFF.

This chain uses TRBV2 with TRBJ2-1; 9 positions match TRBD1. The germline V gene has CDR1 SNHLY and CDR2 FYNNEI. The CDR3 runs 15 residues. J lost 6 bases, V lost 11 bases, and 14 bases had no gene match. The CDR3: CAAETRDRASNEQFF. The CDR3 coding sequence is TGTGCCGCGGAGACCCGGGACAGGGCCAGCAATGAGCAGTTCTTC.

The J gene is TRBJ2-7, the V gene TRBV7-9; D might be TRBD1 (6 bases). V dropped 3 bases and J dropped 1 base, with 10 bases sitting between them. CDR1 and CDR2 from the germline V gene are SEHNR and FQNEAQ (reference sequence). The CDR3 sequence is 14 residues long. CDR3 protein: CASSFQGLSYEQYF. The CDR3, as DNA: TGTGCCAGCAGCTTCCAGGGGTTGTCCTACGAGCAGTACTTC.

The CDR3, as DNA: TGTGCCAGCAGCTTGGGGGGGGGAGAGACCCAGTACTTC. This gives the protein CASSLGGGETQYF. The chain has TRBV5-4 and TRBJ2-5; 7 nucleotides line up with TRBD2. After removal of 0 bases from V and 4 bases from J, the junction contained 0 bases not matched to a gene. CDR3 length equals 13 residues. Germline-derived CDR1 and CDR2 are SGHNT and YYREEE (reference sequence).

The chain uses TRBV5-6 and TRBJ1-6; maybe TRBD1 (5 bases). The V gene's germline CDR1 is SGHDT and CDR2 YYEEEE. Trimming took off 1 base at V and 10 bases at J, with 12 bases between the two ends. CDR3 length equals 14 residues. The CDR3 reads CASSLKRQPSPLHF. DNA for the CDR3: TGTGCCAGCAGCTTGAAGAGACAGCCCTCACCCCTCCACTTT.

This clone occurred a few times. This rearrangement joins TRBV2 to TRBJ1-2; a possible D gene is TRBD1 (5 bases). Germline CDR1 is SNHLY and CDR2 is FYNNEI. The ends were cut back, 6 bases at V and 8 bases at J, with 28 bases in the middle. This CDR3 has 17 amino acids. The CDR3 spells CASRGGAGFPTLGGYTF. As DNA, the CDR3 is TGTGCCAGCAGGGGAGGGGCAGGGTTCCCAACATTAGGAGGCTACACCTTC. Supplemented by reference TRBV2 and TRBJ1-2, the full variable domain reads EPEVTQTPSHQVTQMGQEVILRCVPISNHLYFYWYRQILGQKVEFLVSFYNNEISEKSEIFDDQFSVERPDGSNFTLKIRSTKLEDSAMYFCASRGGAGFPTLGGYTFGSGTRLTVV.

The CDR3 is CASSFRHSGTQYF. The DNA of the CDR3 is TGTGCCAGCAGCTTTCGGCACTCGGGGACCCAGTACTTC. The J gene is TRBJ2-5, the V gene TRBV5-7, with unresolved D. TRBV5-7 carries the ORF label, with uncertain function. This CDR3 contains 13 residues. Trimming stripped 2 bases from V and 7 bases from J, with 12 bases between.

The J gene is TRBJ2-7, the V gene TRBV5-4; TRBD2 matches at 14 bases. From germline, CDR1 is SGHNT and CDR2 YYREEE (reference sequence). The CDR3 is made up of 16 amino acids. The V and J ends lost 4 bases and 2 bases, in that order; junction bases with no gene match: 5. In DNA, the CDR3 is TGTGCCAGCAGCCCAGGGACTAGCGGGAGAACCTACGAGCAGTACTTC. Its protein is CASSPGTSGRTYEQYF.

In DNA, the CDR3 is TGTGCCAGCAGTTTTAGAGAGACCCAGTACTTC. It is translated as CASSFRETQYF. The V and J genes are TRBV27 and TRBJ2-5, with D hard to call. The germline V gene has CDR1 MNHEY and CDR2 SMNVEV (reference sequence). V shed 3 bases and J shed 4 bases, with 3 bases lying between them. The CDR3 is 11 amino acids.

In DNA form, the CDR3 reads TGTGCCAGCAGTATGGCCCCCGACAGGGCTCTAAATGGCTACACCTTC. Its translation is CASSMAPDRALNGYTF. The chain carries TRBV27 and TRBJ1-2, with 7 nucleotides matching TRBD1. V shed 5 bases and J 6 bases; nucleotides not matched to a gene: 15. CDR1 MNHEY and CDR2 SMNVEV come from the germline V gene (reference sequence). CDR3 length equals 16 residues.

The rearrangement uses TRBV4-1 and TRBJ2-7; the D gene is possibly TRBD2 (6 bases). V dropped 1 base and J dropped 3 bases, with 13 bases sitting between them. The CDR3 is 15 amino acids. Germline-derived CDR1 and CDR2 are MGHRA and YSYEKL. CDR3 coding DNA: TGCGCCAGCAGCCAAGTGGAGGGCCTTTTCTACGAGCAGTACTTC. Translating gives CASSQVEGLFYEQYF.